In this sample, the clone carrying this TCR beta chain turned up once. The data originate from a study of shared clonotypes between healthy human individuals. Source study methods: ImmunoSEQ only sent back junction sequences with no quality scores, so filtering was done differently. This table comes from immunoSEQ multiplex PCR, and its TCRdb copy is limited to in-frame clones, with some not included. Clonal size and the V and J genes are those of that table, whereas D and trimming came from the DNA. Of a few million clones listed, around 90% are singletons. Between the trimmed V and J ends, which lost 3 bases and 5 bases, there was a span of 5 bases. This CDR3 has 12 residues. The germline V gene has CDR1 ENHRY and CDR2 SYGVKD. Naive CD4+ cells were CD45RA-selected; the remaining cells were memory.

The sample was naive CD4+ T cells sorted from blood. The subset: CD45RA+ positively selected. The V gene is TRBV10-3, the J gene TRBJ2-1; D remains ambiguous. The origin of this receptor is a man aged 18 to 29 in good health. The CDR3 DNA is TGTGCCATCAGTGACAGAGACAATGAGCAGTTCTTC. Protein product: CAISDRDNEQFF.